One and the same sample provided the 22 T cell receptor beta chains below, sequenced in a study of cytomegalovirus exposure and HLA in healthy donors. The PCR made use of 60 Vbeta and 13 Jbeta primers. Assay used: immunoSEQ multiplex PCR; TCRdb lists only in-frame clones, some missing. Among 150,000 to 200,000 clones listed, about 85% were seen once. The material sequenced was PBMCs. The receptor set was obtained from a woman between 50 and 59 years old in good health and CMV-seronegative.

V gene TRBV19 combines with J gene TRBJ1-2, with TRBD1 matching 7 bases. The V and J ends lost 9 bases and 7 bases, in that order; junction bases with no gene match: 8. The CDR3 contains 12 residues. Germline CDR1 LNHDA, CDR2 SQIVND (reference sequence). CDR3: CASQTGRVGYTF. CDR3 nucleotides: TGTGCCAGCCAGACAGGGCGAGTTGGCTACACCTTC.

The chain combines TRBV23-1 with TRBJ1-5, with TRBD1 matching 7 bases. TRBV23-1 is an ORF for which the function is uncertain. This CDR3 is 15 amino acids long. J gave up 1 base and V 9 bases, and 9 bases lay outside the gene matches. The DNA for the CDR3 is TGCGCCAGGGCTTTACAGGGGAGAAGCAATCAGCCCCAGCATTTT. It is translated as CARALQGRSNQPQHF.

V usage is TRBV7-9 and J usage is TRBJ1-2; TRBD1 agrees at 7 bases. The ends lost 5 bases at V and 4 bases at J; junction bases unmatched: 7. CDR1 is SEHNR, CDR2 FQNEAQ, per germline (reference sequence). The CDR3 has 14 amino acids. For the CDR3, the DNA is TGTGCCAGCAGCCCGGGACAGCCCATCTATGGCTACACCTTC. As protein: CASSPGQPIYGYTF.

V gene TRBV28 combines with J gene TRBJ1-5; 10 bases line up with TRBD1. Germline V gene lookup returns CDR1 MDHEN and CDR2 SYDVKM. This CDR3 has 15 amino acids. V trimming: 3 bases; J trimming: 11 bases; junction bases outside the gene matches: 10. The CDR3 DNA reads TGTGCCAGCAGTTTTTCCCGGGACAGGGGAGCGGCCCAGCATTTT. Encoded protein: CASSFSRDRGAAQHF.

This clone was detected only a few times. In the same sample, other DNA sequences code for this CDR3. This rearrangement joins TRBV7-2 to TRBJ2-7; D remains ambiguous. Germline V gene data show CDR1 as SGHTA and CDR2 as FQGNSA. V was pared by 5 bases and J by 2 bases, with 10 bases between. This CDR3 region has 13 residues. The CDR3 is CASSPRVAYEQYF. The CDR3 bases are TGTGCCAGCAGCCCTCGGGTCGCCTACGAGCAGTACTTC.

The chain carries TRBV5-1 and TRBJ1-1; TRBD1 is a possible D gene (6 bases). The V end lost 4 bases, the J end lost 0 bases, and 13 bases lay between the germline ends. Per germline, CDR1 SGHRS and CDR2 YFSETQ. The length of the CDR3 is 15 residues. CDR3 sequence reads: CASSPRTVMNTEAFF. CDR3 DNA sequence: TGCGCCAGCAGCCCCAGGACAGTAATGAACACTGAAGCTTTCTTT.

This clone was observed a handful of times. J is TRBJ2-5 and V is TRBV25-1; 9 nucleotides match TRBD1. The CDR3 extends over 16 amino acids. V shed 6 bases, J shed 5 bases, and the junction held 13 bases outside the gene matches. CDR1 MGHDK and CDR2 SYGVNS come from the germline V gene. CDR3 coding DNA: TGTGCCAGCAGGGCGTCGGGACAGGGCGACGGGGAGACCCAGTACTTC. It is translated as CASRASGQGDGETQYF.

This rearrangement joins TRBV5-4 to TRBJ2-1, with TRBD2 matching over 12 bases. Germline V lookup: CDR1 SGHNT, CDR2 YYREEE (reference sequence). Germline trimming cut 2 bases from V and 6 bases from J; bases unmatched to any gene: 6. This CDR3 has 16 amino acids. CDR3 DNA sequence: TGTGCCAGCAGCTTACCCCTAGCGGGGGGGCTCAATGAGCAGTTCTTC. Its protein product is CASSLPLAGGLNEQFF. The whole variable domain, filled in from reference TRBV5-4 and TRBJ2-1, reads ETGVTQSPTHLIKTRGQQVTLRCSSQSGHNTVSWYQQALGQGPQFIFQYYREEENGRGNFPPRFSGLQFPNYSSELNVNALELDDSALYLCASSLPLAGGLNEQFFGPGTRLTVL.

This clone was picked up a small number of times. The chain uses TRBV7-9 and TRBJ1-6; D is uncertain. This CDR3 has 16 amino acids. The germline V gene encodes CDR1 SEHNR and CDR2 FQNEAQ (reference sequence). V lost 1 base, J lost 5 bases, and 12 bases lay in between. This CDR3 is CASSLVPSSDNSPLHF. The CDR3 region has the DNA TGTGCCAGCAGCTTAGTCCCCTCTAGCGATAATTCACCCCTCCACTTT.

This clone was recorded only once. V gene TRBV28 combines with J gene TRBJ2-4, with a weak D call TRBD2 (5 bases). V was cut by 2 bases and J by 12 bases, with 14 bases left in between. This CDR3 region has 13 residues. The germline gives CDR1 MDHEN, CDR2 SYDVKM. The CDR3 DNA sequence: TGTGCCAGCAGTTTAGGGTTGCCCGGGAATCAGTACTTC. Translating it yields CASSLGLPGNQYF.

This chain links TRBV28 with TRBJ2-7; the match to TRBD1 covers 7 bases. This CDR3 is 14 amino acids long. Germline loops: CDR1 MDHEN, CDR2 SYDVKM. Trimming cost V 5 bases and J 7 bases; bases outside gene matches: 11. The CDR3 coding sequence is TGTGCCAGCAGTCCCCCGACAGGGTCTGGAGAGCAGTACTTC. Encoded protein: CASSPPTGSGEQYF.

In this sample, this clone turned up once. This chain links TRBV4-2 with TRBJ2-4, with TRBD2 identical over 7 bases. The CDR3 is 14 residues long. In germline, CDR1 is LGHNA, CDR2 YNFKEQ. With 3 bases clipped from V and 9 bases from J, the junction kept 8 bases outside the gene matches. CDR3 nucleotide sequence: TGTGCCAGCAGCCAGTCGACTAGCTTGAGCATTCAGTACTTC. Translating gives CASSQSTSLSIQYF.

V and J are TRBV9 and TRBJ1-1, with D possibly being TRBD1 (5 bases). The CDR3 is made up of 14 amino acids. Trimming left V 3 bases short and J 2 bases short, with 11 bases between. Germline V lookup: CDR1 SGDLS, CDR2 YYNGEE. In DNA, the CDR3 is TGTGCCAGCAGCGGATCGACAGTAAACACTGAAGCTTTCTTT. It encodes CASSGSTVNTEAFF.

The rearrangement uses TRBV5-8 and TRBJ1-5; 10 nucleotides match TRBD1. The CDR3 runs to 16 residues. Germline CDR1 reads SGHTS; CDR2 reads YDEGEE. The junction had 6 bases not matched to a gene; V was cut back by 4 bases and J by 2 bases. The CDR3 DNA sequence: TGTGCCAGCAGCCCCTGGGGGACAGGGGGCAATCAGCCCCAGCATTTT. It yields the protein CASSPWGTGGNQPQHF.

The V and J genes are TRBV6-1 and TRBJ1-2, with a possible D match to TRBD1 (6 bases). This CDR3 has 14 residues. V dropped 3 bases and J dropped 7 bases, with 15 bases sitting between them. CDR1 and CDR2 (germline): MNHNS, SASEGT. The CDR3 loop is CASSDPGELFGYTF. DNA of the CDR3: TGTGCCAGCAGTGATCCAGGGGAGCTGTTTGGCTACACCTTC.

The chain recombines TRBV29-1 with TRBJ1-5, with 7 nucleotides matching TRBD1. The CDR3 is made up of 13 amino acids. CDR1 SQVTM and CDR2 ANQGSEA come from the germline V gene. Unmatched junction bases numbered 3, after V lost 3 bases and J lost 4 bases. Here the CDR3 DNA reads TGCAGCGTTGAGAGGGGGCCAAATCAGCCCCAGCATTTT. Protein product: CSVERGPNQPQHF.

This sequence joins TRBV5-8 and TRBJ2-1; TRBD2 matches at 8 bases. The CDR3 consists of 16 residues. Germline trimming cut 0 bases from V and 2 bases from J; bases unmatched to any gene: 4. The germline gives CDR1 SGHTS, CDR2 YDEGEE. CDR3 bases: TGTGCCAGCAGCTTGGAATTGGGACTAGCCTACAATGAGCAGTTCTTC. This codes for CASSLELGLAYNEQFF.

This clone has a single count. V gene TRBV9 combines with J gene TRBJ1-1; D might be TRBD1 (5 bases). Trimming shortened V by 4 bases and J by 1 base, and 11 bases separated the two germline ends. Germline V gives CDR1 SGDLS, CDR2 YYNGEE. The CDR3 spans 14 residues. The CDR3 region has the DNA TGTGCCAGCAGCCCCCATGACAGGAACACTGAAGCTTTCTTT. Translating gives CASSPHDRNTEAFF. Together with reference TRBV9 and TRBJ1-1, the CDR3 gives the full variable domain: DSGVTQTPKHLITATGQRVTLRCSPRSGDLSVYWYQQSLDQGLQFLIQYYNGEERAKGNILERFSAQQFPDLHSELNLSSLELGDSALYFCASSPHDRNTEAFFGQGTRLTVV.

The V gene is TRBV2, the J gene TRBJ2-5; tentatively, D is TRBD2 (6 bases). The CDR3 length is 13 residues. Germline V gives CDR1 SNHLY, CDR2 FYNNEI. Trimming took off 7 bases at V and 2 bases at J, with 11 bases between the two ends. The CDR3 DNA follows: TGTGCCAGCACTTGGGACTTACAAGAGACCCAGTACTTC. This codes for CASTWDLQETQYF. Full variable domain (remainder filled in from reference TRBV2 and TRBJ2-5): EPEVTQTPSHQVTQMGQEVILRCVPISNHLYFYWYRQILGQKVEFLVSFYNNEISEKSEIFDDQFSVERPDGSNFTLKIRSTKLEDSAMYFCASTWDLQETQYFGPGTRLLVL.

This clone was recorded only once. The chain joins TRBV6-1 to TRBJ2-3; 12 bases agree with TRBD2. Germline V gene data show CDR1 as MNHNS and CDR2 as SASEGT. Losses at the gene ends were 8 bases for V and 3 bases for J; bases not matched to a gene: 3. The CDR3 has 14 amino acids. The CDR3 protein is CASRTSGTTDTQYF. DNA of the CDR3: TGTGCCAGCCGGACTAGCGGGACAACAGATACGCAGTATTTT.

V is TRBV18 and J is TRBJ1-4; 9 bases are shared with TRBD1. Germline values: CDR1 KGHSH, CDR2 LQKENI. There are 15 residues in the CDR3. V was clipped by 4 bases and J by 5 bases; unmatched bases: 5. As DNA, the CDR3 is TGTGCCAGCTCACAGCGACAGGGGGAAAATGAAAAACTGTTTTTT. Translated, it gives CASSQRQGENEKLFF.

The V call is TRBV9, the J call TRBJ1-5; TRBD1 might be the D (6 bases). Trimming removed 3 bases from V and 1 base from J, with 8 bases in between. CDR1 is SGDLS, CDR2 YYNGEE, per germline. The CDR3 covers 14 residues. In DNA, the CDR3 is TGTGCCAGCAGCGAGACAGGAAGCAATCAGCCCCAGCATTTT. This codes for CASSETGSNQPQHF.